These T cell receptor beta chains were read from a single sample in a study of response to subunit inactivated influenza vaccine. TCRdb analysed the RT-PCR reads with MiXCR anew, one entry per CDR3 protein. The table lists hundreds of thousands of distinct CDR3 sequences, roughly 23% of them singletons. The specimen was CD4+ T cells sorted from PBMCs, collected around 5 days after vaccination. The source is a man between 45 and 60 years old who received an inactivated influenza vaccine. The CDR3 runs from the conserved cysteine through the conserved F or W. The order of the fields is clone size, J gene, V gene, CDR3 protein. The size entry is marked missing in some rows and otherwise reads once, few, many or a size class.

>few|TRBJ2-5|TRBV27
CASSRTDRLYQETQYF
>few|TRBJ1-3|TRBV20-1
CSARATGPGNTIYF
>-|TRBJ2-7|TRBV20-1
CSASSGTGGSYEQYF
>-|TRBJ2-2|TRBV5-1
CASGTGTGEIGELFF
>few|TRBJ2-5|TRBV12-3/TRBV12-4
CASSPDRVIGGETQYF
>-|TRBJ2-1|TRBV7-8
CASSLARGRLNEQFF
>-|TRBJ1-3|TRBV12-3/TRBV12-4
CASSLMRNRVSRSGNTIYF
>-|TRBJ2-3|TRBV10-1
CASSDRKPTDTQYF
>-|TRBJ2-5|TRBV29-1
CSVDTGGFWQETQYF
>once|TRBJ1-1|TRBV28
CASRLTGILEAFF
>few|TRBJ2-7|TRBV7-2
CASSGDRTAYEQYF
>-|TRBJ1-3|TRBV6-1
CASSEQGRSGNTIYF
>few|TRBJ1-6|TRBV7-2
CASTEQGMRSPLHF
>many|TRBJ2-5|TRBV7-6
CASSLLAGEETQYF
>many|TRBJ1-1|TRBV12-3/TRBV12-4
CASRALNTEAFF
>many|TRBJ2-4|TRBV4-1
CASSLSGLAKNIQYF
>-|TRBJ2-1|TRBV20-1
CSAKGTSGRIRDEQFF
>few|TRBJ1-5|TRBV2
CASTRTESNQPQHF
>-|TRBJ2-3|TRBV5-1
CASSSQGASTDTQYF
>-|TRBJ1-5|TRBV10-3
CAISEAGYSNQPQHF
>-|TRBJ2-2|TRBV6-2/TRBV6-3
CASRRTTSGFYGELFF
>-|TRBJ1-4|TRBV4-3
CASSQRVDEKLFF
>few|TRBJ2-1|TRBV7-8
CASSFFARDEQFF
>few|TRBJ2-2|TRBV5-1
CASSAGTGITGELFF
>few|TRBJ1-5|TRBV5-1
CASSPTGGGNQPQHF
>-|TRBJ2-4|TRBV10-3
CAISEILQGDIQYF
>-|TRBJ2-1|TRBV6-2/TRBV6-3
CASTDYNEQFF
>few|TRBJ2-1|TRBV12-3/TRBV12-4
CASSATSGTYNEQFF
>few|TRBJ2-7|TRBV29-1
CSVKRTGTYEQYF
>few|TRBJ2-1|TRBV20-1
CSAREGTVTYNEQFF
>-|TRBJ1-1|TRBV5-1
CASSLSPTGLNTEAFF
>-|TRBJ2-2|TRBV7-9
CASSSRGGTGELFF
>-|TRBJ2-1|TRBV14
CASSPPPGLALNEQFF
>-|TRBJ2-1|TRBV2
CASGLEVEQFF
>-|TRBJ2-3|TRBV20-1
CSARVWERKSTDTQYF
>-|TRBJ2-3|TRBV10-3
CAISGRTGPDTQYF
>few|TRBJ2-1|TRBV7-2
CASSRPGNNEQFF
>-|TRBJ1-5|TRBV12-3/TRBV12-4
CASSFTDRNQPQHF
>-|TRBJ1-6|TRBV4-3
CASSQGEGLKSPLHF
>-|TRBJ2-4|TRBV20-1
CSASPLEVGKNIQYF
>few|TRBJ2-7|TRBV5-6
CASSPGYYPTYEQYF
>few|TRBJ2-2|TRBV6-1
CASSSSGVHTGELFF
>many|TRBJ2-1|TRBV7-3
CASSQLLAAGNEQFF
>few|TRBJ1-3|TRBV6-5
CASSLGQTGNTIYF
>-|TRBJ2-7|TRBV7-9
CASSLEPSGVSYEQYF
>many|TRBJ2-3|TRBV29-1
CSVERTGDKGDTQYF
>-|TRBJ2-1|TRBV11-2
CASSSRHGDEQFF
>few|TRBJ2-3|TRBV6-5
CASSYSTRGPDTQYF
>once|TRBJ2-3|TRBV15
CATSFQRLASDTQYF
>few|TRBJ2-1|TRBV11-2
CASSLRRGVSYNEQFF
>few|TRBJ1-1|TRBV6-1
CASSRTGHRNTEAFF
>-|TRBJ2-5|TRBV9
CASSTGLAGVETQYF
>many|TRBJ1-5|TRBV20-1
CSARNRDREYQPQHF
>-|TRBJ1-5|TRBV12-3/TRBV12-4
CASSLDSWRGNQPQHF
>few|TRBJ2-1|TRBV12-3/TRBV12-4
CASSSGTRLAGGFPNEQFF
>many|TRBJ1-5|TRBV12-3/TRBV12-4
CASSLGGGVGNQPQHF
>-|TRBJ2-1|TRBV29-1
CSVALRLAKYNEQFF
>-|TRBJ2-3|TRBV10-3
CATTGAMLTDTQYF
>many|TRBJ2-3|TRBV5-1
CASSLGFGTQGGTDTQYF